One and the same sample provided the 21 T cell receptor beta chains below, sequenced in a study of immune evolution from preneoplasia to lung adenocarcinoma. The data were produced by immunoSEQ multiplex PCR, yet TCRdb's version contains in-frame clones alone and is incomplete. Of 3,500 or so clones listed, roughly 72% are singletons. Sequencing was carried out using FFPE minimally invasive lung adenocarcinoma tissue. These receptors were obtained from a person aged 60-80 years with lung adenocarcinoma.

V and J are TRBV5-1 and TRBJ1-4; D gene uncertain. This CDR3 has 13 amino acids. V was pared by 6 bases and J by 7 bases, with 13 bases between. Germline CDR1 reads SGHRS; CDR2 reads YFSETQ. The CDR3 spells CASTLDVGEKLFF. Here the CDR3 DNA reads TGCGCCAGCACCCTAGACGTAGGTGAAAAACTGTTTTTT. Full variable domain (missing parts from reference TRBV5-1 and TRBJ1-4): KAGVTQTPRYLIKTRGQQVTLSCSPISGHRSVSWYQQTPGQGLQFLFEYFSETQRNKGNFPGRFSGRQFSNSRSEMNVSTLELGDSALYLCASTLDVGEKLFFGSGTQLSVL.

The V and J genes are TRBV11-2 and TRBJ1-2; weak D call: TRBD1 (5 bases). The V gene lost 9 bases and the J gene lost 12 bases, with 17 bases spanning the gap. There are 11 residues in the CDR3. Germline CDR1 SGHAT, CDR2 FQNNGV. The CDR3 region is CASALGGGHTF. In nucleotides, the CDR3 is TGTGCCAGTGCCCTGGGGGGGGGACACACCTTC.

This clone was recorded only once. The DNA for the CDR3 is TGTGCCAGCAGCACTCCGGGACAGGGATCAGATGGCTACACCTTC. Encoded protein: CASSTPGQGSDGYTF. The J gene is TRBJ1-2, the V gene TRBV9; 9 bases align to TRBD1. Germline CDR1 reads SGDLS; CDR2 reads YYNGEE. With V trimmed by 4 bases and J by 6 bases, 10 bases remained unmatched. The CDR3 length is 15 residues.

The chain couples TRBV30 to TRBJ2-1; D unclear. The CDR3 has 14 amino acids. Trimming cost V 5 bases and J 5 bases, with 16 bases left between them. Germline V gene lookup returns CDR1 GTSNPN and CDR2 SVGIG (reference sequence). CDR3 residues: CAWALVGAHNEQFF. CDR3 nucleotides: TGTGCCTGGGCTTTGGTTGGTGCCCACAATGAGCAGTTCTTC.

A note on this clone: Distinct nucleotide sequences in the sample also encode this CDR3. The chain links TRBV4-1 to TRBJ2-5; 8 bases line up with TRBD1. With 0 bases clipped from V and 4 bases from J, the junction kept 7 bases outside the gene matches. Germline V lookup: CDR1 MGHRA, CDR2 YSYEKL. This CDR3 contains 16 residues. Here the CDR3 DNA reads TGCGCCAGCAGCCAAGATAAGCAGGGGGCGGGAGAGACCCAGTACTTC. Translation gives CASSQDKQGAGETQYF.

The chain employs TRBV4-2 and TRBJ2-7, with a possible D match to TRBD2 (5 bases). The CDR3 is 15 residues long. The V end was cut by 1 base, the J end by 4 bases, with 14 bases between. Germline values: CDR1 LGHNA, CDR2 YNFKEQ. CDR3 coding DNA: TGTGCCAGCAGCCAAGGGGCTAGCATGACTTACGAGCAGTACTTC. It encodes CASSQGASMTYEQYF.

This chain uses TRBV7-8 with TRBJ1-2; the match to TRBD1 covers 7 bases. V lost 4 bases and J lost 1; bases outside the gene matches: 6. This CDR3 has 15 residues. The germline V gene has CDR1 SGHVS and CDR2 FQNEAQ. In DNA form, the CDR3 reads TGTGCCAGCAGCTCTACAGGGGCGAATAACTATGGCTACACCTTC. It translates to CASSSTGANNYGYTF.

The genes are TRBV18 and TRBJ1-2; 9 bases are a match to TRBD1. The CDR3 consists of 15 residues. V gave up 3 bases and J gave up 3 bases; unmatched junction bases: 5. Germline V gives CDR1 KGHSH, CDR2 LQKENI. The DNA of the CDR3 is TGTGCCAGCTCACCGCGGGACAGGGCGGACTATGGCTACACCTTC. Translation: CASSPRDRADYGYTF.

This rearrangement joins TRBV7-9 to TRBJ1-4; D is perhaps TRBD1 (5 bases). V lost 1 base, J lost 4 bases, and 7 bases lay in between. CDR1 is SEHNR, CDR2 FQNEAQ, per germline (reference sequence). The length of the CDR3 is 14 residues. CDR3 protein: CASSLVDSNEKLFF. The CDR3 nucleotides are TGTGCCAGCAGCTTAGTAGACAGTAATGAAAAACTGTTTTTT.

The V gene is TRBV5-1, the J gene TRBJ2-7; 8 positions match TRBD2. Per germline, CDR1 SGHRS and CDR2 YFSETQ. The CDR3 has 12 residues. V gave up 4 bases and J gave up 5 bases; unmatched junction bases: 2. CDR3 nucleotide sequence: TGCGCCAGCAGCCGGGAGGGGGACGAGCAGTACTTC. Protein product: CASSREGDEQYF.

This clone showed up just a few times. This rearrangement joins TRBV5-5 to TRBJ2-3; 7 positions match TRBD1. The CDR3 has 13 residues. The trim removed 2 bases at V and 4 bases at J, leaving 1 base unmatched. CDR1 and CDR2 (germline): SGHKS, YYEKEE (reference sequence). CDR3 sequence reads: CASSFTGADTQYF. CDR3 DNA: TGTGCCAGCAGCTTTACAGGGGCAGATACGCAGTATTTT.

The chain carries TRBV6-4 and TRBJ2-1; 8 nucleotides match TRBD2. CDR3 length: 16 amino acids. Germline loops: CDR1 MRHNA, CDR2 SNTAGT. Trimming took 5 bases from V and 0 from J; bases not matched to a gene: 6. In DNA, the CDR3 is TGTGCCAGCAGTCGACTAGCGTCAAGCTCCTACAATGAGCAGTTCTTC. Its protein product is CASSRLASSSYNEQFF.

The CDR3 sequence is CASSQAGELAGEQYF. CDR3 coding DNA: TGCGCCAGCAGCCAGGCGGGGGAACTAGCAGGCGAGCAGTACTTC. The gene calls are TRBV4-1 and TRBJ2-7; TRBD2 matches at 7 bases. The CDR3 length is 15 residues. J gave up 6 bases and V 3 bases, and 11 bases lay outside the gene matches. Per the germline V gene, CDR1 is MGHRA and CDR2 is YSYEKL.

The chain combines TRBV7-3 with TRBJ2-7; 7 nucleotides line up with TRBD2. Germline V gene lookup returns CDR1 SGHTA and CDR2 FQGTGA. Trimming removed 5 bases from V and 4 bases from J; junction bases left unmatched: 11. This CDR3 is built from 15 residues. CDR3 DNA sequence: TGTGCCAGCAGCAAAAGCGGGACGACGATATACGAGCAGTACTTC. Residues: CASSKSGTTIYEQYF.

This clone occurred a few times. The chain joins TRBV4-2 to TRBJ2-2, with 10 bases lining up with TRBD2. CDR3 size: 16 residues. Germline V gives CDR1 LGHNA, CDR2 YNFKEQ. V trimming: 4 bases; J trimming: 3 bases; junction bases outside the gene matches: 5. DNA of the CDR3: TGTGCCAGCAGCCTCCTAGCGGGAGTGGACACCGGGGAGCTGTTTTTT. Translated, it gives CASSLLAGVDTGELFF.

The V and J genes are TRBV5-1 and TRBJ1-2; no clear D gene. Germline V CDR1 and CDR2: SGHRS, YFSETQ. This CDR3 has 15 residues. The V end was cut by 0 bases, the J end by 6 bases, with 15 bases between. DNA of the CDR3: TGCGCCAGCAGCTTGGCTAGGGAATATGATCATGGCTACACCTTC. Its protein product is CASSLAREYDHGYTF.

The chain recombines TRBV6-1 with TRBJ1-2; TRBD1 matches 8 bases. This CDR3 has 14 residues. V lost 4 bases and J lost 2; bases outside the gene matches: 3. CDR1 MNHNS and CDR2 SASEGT come from the germline V gene. The CDR3 region is CASSGQGKNYGYTF. The CDR3 DNA follows: TGTGCCAGCAGTGGACAGGGGAAGAACTATGGCTACACCTTC.

This chain connects TRBV4-1 to TRBJ2-3; the match to TRBD2 covers 7 bases. The CDR3 is made up of 14 amino acids. Germline CDR1 and CDR2: MGHRA and YSYEKL. The V gene end was trimmed by 6 bases and the J gene end by 1 base; junction bases not matched to a gene: 4. CDR3 sequence: CASSLAEGTDTQYF. The CDR3 DNA reads TGCGCCAGCAGTCTAGCGGAGGGCACAGATACGCAGTATTTT.

In its sample, this clone was seen a few times. The CDR3 sequence: CATLGTGNEQFF. The CDR3 DNA reads as TGTGCCACTTTGGGGACCGGCAATGAGCAGTTCTTC. The genes are TRBV19 and TRBJ2-1, with D tentatively TRBD1 or TRBD2 (5 bases each). With 10 bases removed from V and 6 bases from J, the gap between germline ends came to 13 bases. The CDR3 sequence is 12 residues long. Germline V gives CDR1 LNHDA, CDR2 SQIVND (reference sequence).

The rearrangement joins TRBV9 to TRBJ2-1; the match to TRBD2 covers 8 bases. The CDR3 loop spans 16 amino acids. V gave up 3 bases and J gave up 3 bases; unmatched junction bases: 8. CDR1 is SGDLS and CDR2 is YYNGEE in the germline V gene. The CDR3 loop reads CASSGPGTRGYNEQFF. Here the CDR3 DNA reads TGTGCCAGCAGCGGCCCGGGGACTAGGGGCTACAATGAGCAGTTCTTC.

V and J are TRBV30 and TRBJ2-6, with D perhaps TRBD1 (6 bases). With 4 bases removed from V and 0 bases from J, the gap between germline ends came to 19 bases. The germline V gene has CDR1 GTSNPN and CDR2 SVGIG (reference sequence). The CDR3 covers 18 residues. The CDR3 nucleotides read TGTGCCTGGACCCTCACCGGGACAACGGTCTCTGGGGCCAACGTCCTGACTTTC. Translation gives CAWTLTGTTVSGANVLTF. Filled out from reference TRBV30 and TRBJ2-6, the complete variable domain reads SQTIHQWPATLVQPVGSPLSLECTVEGTSNPNLYWYRQAAGRGLQLLFYSVGIGQISSEVPQNLSASRPQDRQFILSSKKLLLSDSGFYLCAWTLTGTTVSGANVLTFGAGSRLTVL.